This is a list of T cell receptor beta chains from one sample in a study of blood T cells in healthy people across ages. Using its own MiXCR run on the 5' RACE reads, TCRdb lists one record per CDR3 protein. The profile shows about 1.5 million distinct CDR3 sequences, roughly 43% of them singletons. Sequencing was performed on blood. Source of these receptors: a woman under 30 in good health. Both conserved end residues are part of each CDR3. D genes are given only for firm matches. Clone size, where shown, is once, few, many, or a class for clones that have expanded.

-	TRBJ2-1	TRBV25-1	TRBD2	TGTGTCAGCAGTGAGGGTGTCTATGGCGGGCTAGCGGGCTACAATGAGCAGTTCTTC	CVSSEGVYGGLAGYNEQFF
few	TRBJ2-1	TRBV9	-	TGTGCCAGCAGCGAAAGCGTCCCCTACAATGAGCAGTTCTTC	CASSESVPYNEQFF
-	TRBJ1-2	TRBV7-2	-	TGTGCCAGCAGCTTAGTTGGCGGATCATACTATGGCTACACCTTC	CASSLVGGSYYGYTF
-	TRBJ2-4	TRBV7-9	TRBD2	TGTGCCAGCAGCACGGGACTAGCGTTAAACATTCAGTACTTC	CASSTGLALNIQYF
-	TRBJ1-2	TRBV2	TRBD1	TGTGCCAGCAGTGGGGACAGGGAGGTCTATGGCTACACCTTC	CASSGDREVYGYTF
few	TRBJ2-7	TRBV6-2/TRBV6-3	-	TGTGCCAGCAAACCGGGACACCGGGGTTACGAGCAGTACTTC	CASKPGHRGYEQYF
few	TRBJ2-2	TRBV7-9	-	TGTGCCAGCAGCTTAAGGGGCATATCGAACACCGGGGAGCTGTTTTTT	CASSLRGISNTGELFF
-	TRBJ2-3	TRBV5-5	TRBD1	TGTGCCAGCAGCTTCTGGACAGGGGAATTCGATACGCAGTATTTT	CASSFWTGEFDTQYF
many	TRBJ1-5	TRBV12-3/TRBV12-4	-	TGTGCCAGCAGTTTAGCAGGGGTGCAGCCCCAGCATTTT	CASSLAGVQPQHF
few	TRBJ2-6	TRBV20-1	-	TGCAGTGCTAGACGCTCTGGGGCCAACGTCCTGACTTTC	CSARRSGANVLTF
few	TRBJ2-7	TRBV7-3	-	TGTGCCAGCAGCCCCGAGGGACACTACTACGAGCAGTACTTC	CASSPEGHYYEQYF
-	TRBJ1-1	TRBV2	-	TGTGCCAGCAGTGAATGGACAGCCACTGAAGCTTTCTTT	CASSEWTATEAFF
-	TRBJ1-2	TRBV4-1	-	TGCGCCAGCAGCCAAGATGGGACCCAGACTTTTTATGGCTACACCTTC	CASSQDGTQTFYGYTF
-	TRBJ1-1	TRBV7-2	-	TGTGCCAGCAGCTTTGGGGCGCGGGACACTGAAGCTTTCTTT	CASSFGARDTEAFF
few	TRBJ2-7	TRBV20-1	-	TGCAGTGTCCCCCCAAGTTCGGTGCTGCTCTCCTACGAGCAGTACTTC	CSVPPSSVLLSYEQYF
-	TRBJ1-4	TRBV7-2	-	TGTGCCAGCAGCTTAGGGAAGGGTTATGAAAAACTGTTTTTT	CASSLGKGYEKLFF
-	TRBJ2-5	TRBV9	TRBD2	TGTGCCAGCAGCGTAGTAGCGGGAGGACAAGAGACCCAGTACTTC	CASSVVAGGQETQYF
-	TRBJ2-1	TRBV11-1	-	TGTGCCAGCAGCTTAGAACTAACGGGATTAGAGCAGTTCTTC	CASSLELTGLEQFF
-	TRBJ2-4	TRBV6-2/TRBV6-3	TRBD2	TGTGCCAGCAGTTGGACTAGACTAGCCAAAAACATTCAGTACTTC	CASSWTRLAKNIQYF
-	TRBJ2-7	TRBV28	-	TGTGCCAGCAGTTTCCCGAGGGACTCCTACGAGCAGTACTTC	CASSFPRDSYEQYF
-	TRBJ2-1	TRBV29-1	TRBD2	TGCAGCGTTGCGGGAAGTGGGACTAGCGCCATCAATGAGCAGTTCTTC	CSVAGSGTSAINEQFF
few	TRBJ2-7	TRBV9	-	TGTGCCAGCAGCGTAGGAGGCGGGATGACCTACGAGCAGTACTTC	CASSVGGGMTYEQYF
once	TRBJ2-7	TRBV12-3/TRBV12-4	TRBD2	TGTGCCAGCAGCCCTAGCGGGGGGGCTTCCTACAATGAGCAGTACTTC	CASSPSGGASYNEQYF
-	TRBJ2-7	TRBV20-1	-	TGCAGTGCTACCCTGCAGGGGCACTACGAGCAGTACTTC	CSATLQGHYEQYF
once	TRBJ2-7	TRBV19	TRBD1	TGTGCCAGAAGTTCAGGGACAGTAACCTACGAGCAGTACTTC	CARSSGTVTYEQYF